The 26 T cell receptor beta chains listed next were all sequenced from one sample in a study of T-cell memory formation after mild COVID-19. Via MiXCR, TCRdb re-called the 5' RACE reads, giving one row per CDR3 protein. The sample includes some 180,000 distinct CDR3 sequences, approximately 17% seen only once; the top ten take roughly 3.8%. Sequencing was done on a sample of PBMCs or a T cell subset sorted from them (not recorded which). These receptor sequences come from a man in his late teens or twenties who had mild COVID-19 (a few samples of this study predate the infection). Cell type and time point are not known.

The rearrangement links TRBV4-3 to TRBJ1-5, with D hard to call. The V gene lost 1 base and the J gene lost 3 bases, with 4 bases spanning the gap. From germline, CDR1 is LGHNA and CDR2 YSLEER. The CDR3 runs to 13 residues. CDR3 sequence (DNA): TGCGCCAGCAGCCAAGTCGTCAATCAGCCCCAGCATTTT. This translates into CASSQVVNQPQHF.

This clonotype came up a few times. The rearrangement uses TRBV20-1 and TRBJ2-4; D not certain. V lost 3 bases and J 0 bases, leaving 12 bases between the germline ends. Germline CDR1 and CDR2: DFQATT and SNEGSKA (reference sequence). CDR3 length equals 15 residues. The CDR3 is CSASSQERAKNIQYF. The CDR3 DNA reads TGCAGTGCTAGTAGTCAGGAGAGAGCCAAAAACATTCAGTACTTC.

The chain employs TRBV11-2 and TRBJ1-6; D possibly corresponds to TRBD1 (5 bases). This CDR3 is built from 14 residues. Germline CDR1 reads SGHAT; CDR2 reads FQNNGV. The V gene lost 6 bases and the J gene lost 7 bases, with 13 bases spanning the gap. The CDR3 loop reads CASSDSPGNSPLHF. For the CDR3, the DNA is TGTGCCAGCAGTGACAGTCCCGGGAATTCACCCCTCCACTTT.

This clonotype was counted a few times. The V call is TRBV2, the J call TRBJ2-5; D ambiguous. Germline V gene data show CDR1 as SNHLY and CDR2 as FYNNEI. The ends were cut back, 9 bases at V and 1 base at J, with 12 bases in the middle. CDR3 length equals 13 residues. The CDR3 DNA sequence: TGTGCCAGTTCCGTCCTAATCCAAGAGACCCAGTACTTC. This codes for CASSVLIQETQYF.

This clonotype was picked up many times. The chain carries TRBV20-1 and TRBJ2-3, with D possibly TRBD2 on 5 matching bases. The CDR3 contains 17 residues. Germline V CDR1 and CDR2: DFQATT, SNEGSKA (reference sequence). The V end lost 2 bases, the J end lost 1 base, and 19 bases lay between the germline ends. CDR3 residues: CSARSPGFKGGTDTQYF. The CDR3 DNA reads TGCAGTGCTAGAAGTCCAGGATTCAAGGGAGGCACAGATACGCAGTATTTT.

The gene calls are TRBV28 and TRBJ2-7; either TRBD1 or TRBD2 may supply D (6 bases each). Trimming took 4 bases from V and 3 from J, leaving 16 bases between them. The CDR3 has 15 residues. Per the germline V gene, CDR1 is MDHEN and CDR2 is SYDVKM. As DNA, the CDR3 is TGTGCCAGCAGTTCTGGGGGGCGTAGGGTCTACGAGCAGTACGTC. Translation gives CASSSGGRRVYEQYV.

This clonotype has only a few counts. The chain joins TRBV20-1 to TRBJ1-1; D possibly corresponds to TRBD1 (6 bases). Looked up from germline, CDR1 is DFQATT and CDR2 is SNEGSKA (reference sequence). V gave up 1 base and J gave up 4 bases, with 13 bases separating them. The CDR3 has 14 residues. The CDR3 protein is CSARVGGGGTEAFF. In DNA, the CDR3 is TGCAGTGCTAGAGTTGGAGGGGGAGGCACTGAAGCTTTCTTT.

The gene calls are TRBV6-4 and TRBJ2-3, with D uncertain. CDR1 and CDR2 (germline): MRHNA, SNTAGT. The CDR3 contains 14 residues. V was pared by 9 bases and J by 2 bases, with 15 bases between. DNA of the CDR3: TGTGCCAGGGGTGGGAATTGGGCCACAGATACGCAGTATTTT. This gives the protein CARGGNWATDTQYF.

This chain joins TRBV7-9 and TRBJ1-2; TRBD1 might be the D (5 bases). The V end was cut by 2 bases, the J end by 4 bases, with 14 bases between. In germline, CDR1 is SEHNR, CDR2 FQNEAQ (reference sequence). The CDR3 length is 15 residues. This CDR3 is CASSLLQGPSYGYTF. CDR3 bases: TGTGCCAGCAGCTTACTGCAGGGCCCGTCCTATGGCTACACCTTC.

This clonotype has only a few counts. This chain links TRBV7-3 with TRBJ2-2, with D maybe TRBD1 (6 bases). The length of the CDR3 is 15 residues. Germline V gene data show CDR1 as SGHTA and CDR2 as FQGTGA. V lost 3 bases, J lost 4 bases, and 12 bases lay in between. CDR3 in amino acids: CASSFTGRGTGELFF. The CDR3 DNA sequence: TGTGCCAGCAGCTTTACGGGCAGGGGCACCGGGGAGCTGTTTTTT.

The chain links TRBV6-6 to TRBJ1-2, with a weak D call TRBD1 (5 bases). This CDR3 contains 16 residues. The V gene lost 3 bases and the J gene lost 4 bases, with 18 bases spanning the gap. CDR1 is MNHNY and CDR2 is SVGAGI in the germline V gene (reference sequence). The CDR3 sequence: CASSYPATGETYGYTF. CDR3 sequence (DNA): TGTGCCAGCAGTTATCCGGCGACGGGGGAAACCTATGGCTACACCTTC.

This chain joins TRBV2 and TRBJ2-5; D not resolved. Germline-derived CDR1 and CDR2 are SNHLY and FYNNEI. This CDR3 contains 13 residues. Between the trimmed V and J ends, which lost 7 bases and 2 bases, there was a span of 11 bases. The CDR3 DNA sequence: TGTGCCAGCACTAAGGGTCAACAAGAGACCCAGTACTTC. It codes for CASTKGQQETQYF.

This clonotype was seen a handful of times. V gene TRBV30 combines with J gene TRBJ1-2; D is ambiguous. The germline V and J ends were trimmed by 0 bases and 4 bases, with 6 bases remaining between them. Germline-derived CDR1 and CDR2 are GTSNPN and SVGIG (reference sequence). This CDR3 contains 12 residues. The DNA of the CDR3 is TGTGCCTGGAGTGTACAGTTCTATGGCTACACCTTC. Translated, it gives CAWSVQFYGYTF.

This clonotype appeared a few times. CDR3: CASSSEQGSPLHF. In DNA form, the CDR3 reads TGTGCCAGCAGCTCCGAACAGGGCTCACCCCTCCACTTT. This chain links TRBV7-9 with TRBJ1-6, with a weak D call TRBD1 (6 bases). Germline CDR1 and CDR2: SEHNR and FQNEAQ (reference sequence). The CDR3 runs 13 residues. Trimming removed 4 bases from V and 10 bases from J, with 11 bases in between.

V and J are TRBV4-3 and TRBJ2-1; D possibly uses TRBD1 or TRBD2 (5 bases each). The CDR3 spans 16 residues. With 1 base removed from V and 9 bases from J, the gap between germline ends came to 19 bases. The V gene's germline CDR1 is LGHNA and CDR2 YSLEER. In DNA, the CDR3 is TGCGCCAGCAGCCAAGTTATCGGCAGGGACCTTGGTGAGCAGTTCTTC. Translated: CASSQVIGRDLGEQFF.

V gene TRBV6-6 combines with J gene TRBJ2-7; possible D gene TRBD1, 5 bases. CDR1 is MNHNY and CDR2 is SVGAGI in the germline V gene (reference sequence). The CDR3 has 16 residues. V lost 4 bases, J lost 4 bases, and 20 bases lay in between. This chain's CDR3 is CASSSPQAPSGYEQYF. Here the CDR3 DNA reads TGTGCCAGCAGTTCACCCCAGGCTCCCTCAGGGTACGAGCAGTACTTC.

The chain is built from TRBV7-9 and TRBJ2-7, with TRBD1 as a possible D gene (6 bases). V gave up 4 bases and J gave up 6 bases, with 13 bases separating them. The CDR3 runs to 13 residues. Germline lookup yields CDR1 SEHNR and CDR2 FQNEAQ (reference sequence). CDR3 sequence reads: CASSSGTRGEQYF. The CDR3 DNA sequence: TGTGCCAGCAGCTCCGGGACACGGGGCGAGCAGTACTTC.

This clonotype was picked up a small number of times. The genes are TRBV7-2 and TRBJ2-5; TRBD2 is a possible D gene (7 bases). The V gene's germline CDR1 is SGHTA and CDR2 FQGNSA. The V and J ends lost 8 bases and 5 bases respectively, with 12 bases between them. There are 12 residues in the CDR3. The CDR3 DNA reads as TGTGCCAGCCGGGGGGCCAGTGAGACCCAGTACTTC. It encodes CASRGASETQYF.

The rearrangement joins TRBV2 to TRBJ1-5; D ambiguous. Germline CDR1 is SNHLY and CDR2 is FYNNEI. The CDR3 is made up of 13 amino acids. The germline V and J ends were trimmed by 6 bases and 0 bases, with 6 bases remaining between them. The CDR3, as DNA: TGTGCCAGCAGCGACGATAGCAATCAGCCCCAGCATTTT. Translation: CASSDDSNQPQHF.

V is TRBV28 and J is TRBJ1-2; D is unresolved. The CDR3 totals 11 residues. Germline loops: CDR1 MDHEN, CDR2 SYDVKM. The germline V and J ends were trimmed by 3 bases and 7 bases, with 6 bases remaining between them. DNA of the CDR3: TGTGCCAGCAGTTTGTCTCGTGGCTACACCTTC. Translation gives CASSLSRGYTF.

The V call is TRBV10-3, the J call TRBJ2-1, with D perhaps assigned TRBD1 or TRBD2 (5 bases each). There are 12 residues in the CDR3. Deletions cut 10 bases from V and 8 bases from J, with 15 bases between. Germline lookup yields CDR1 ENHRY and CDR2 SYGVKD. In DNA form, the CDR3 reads TGTGCCACCCTAGCAGGGCCAGATGAGCAGTTCTTC. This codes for CATLAGPDEQFF.

The CDR3 region is CSAQALNEKLFF. In DNA form, the CDR3 reads TGCAGCGCCCAGGCCCTAAATGAAAAACTGTTTTTT. This chain uses TRBV29-1 with TRBJ1-4; no definite D call. The CDR3 length is 12 residues. CDR1 SQVTM and CDR2 ANQGSEA come from the germline V gene. Deletions cut 7 bases from V and 5 bases from J, with 11 bases between.

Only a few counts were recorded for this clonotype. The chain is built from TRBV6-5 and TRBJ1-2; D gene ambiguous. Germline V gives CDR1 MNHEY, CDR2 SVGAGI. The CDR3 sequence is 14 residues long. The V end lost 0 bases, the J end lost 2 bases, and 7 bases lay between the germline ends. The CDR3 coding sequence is TGTGCCAGCAGTTACTCGGCCAGGAACTATGGCTACACCTTC. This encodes CASSYSARNYGYTF.

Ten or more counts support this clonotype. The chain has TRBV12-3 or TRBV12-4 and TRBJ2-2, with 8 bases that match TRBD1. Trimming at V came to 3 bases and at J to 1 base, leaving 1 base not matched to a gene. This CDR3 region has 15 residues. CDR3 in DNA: TGTGCCAGCAGTTTTGGACAGGGGAACACCGGGGAGCTGTTTTTT. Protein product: CASSFGQGNTGELFF.

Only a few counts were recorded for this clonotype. CDR3 sequence reads: CASSLAGTNYEQYF. CDR3 bases: TGTGCCAGCAGCTTAGCGGGGACTAACTACGAGCAGTACTTC. This chain uses TRBV7-2 with TRBJ2-7, with 7 bases identical to TRBD2. Germline CDR1 reads SGHTA; CDR2 reads FQGNSA. Germline trimming cut 0 bases from V and 3 bases from J; bases unmatched to any gene: 2. The length of the CDR3 is 14 residues.

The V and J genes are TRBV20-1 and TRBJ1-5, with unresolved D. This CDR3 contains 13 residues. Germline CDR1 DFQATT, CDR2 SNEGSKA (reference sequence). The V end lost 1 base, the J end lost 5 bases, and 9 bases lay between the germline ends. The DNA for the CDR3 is TGCAGTGCTAGAGTGTCCGGGGATCAGCCCCAGCATTTT. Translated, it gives CSARVSGDQPQHF.